This entry concerns a single T cell receptor beta chain. No antigen is known for it. TCRdb reanalysed the reads using MiXCR and keeps one entry per CDR3 protein. In the table there are 830,000 or so distinct CDR3 sequences, about 30% of which are singletons. Trimming took off 3 bases at V and 5 bases at J, with 16 bases between the two ends. There are 15 residues in the CDR3. Germline CDR1 is MNHNS and CDR2 is SASEGT. This specimen comes from a study of T cell repertoires in cytomegalovirus infection. Study at large: Epitope selection comprised recently identified HLA-C-restricted CMV epitopes and well-studied HLA-B-restricted CMV epitopes. Matching HLA type, along with CMV infection, was indicated by public TCR beta signatures. General observations from the study: Dominating the ex vivo response were HLA-C-restricted CMV-specific TCR beta clonotypes. The cumulative frequency of public TCR beta families distinguished individuals who carried CMV together with the relevant HLA.

The V call is TRBV6-1, the J call TRBJ1-1, with a weak D call TRBD1 (5 bases). The clonotype comes from a human donor in good health (CMV status not recorded). Some clones in this sample may be carry-over from other donors' samples. Sequencing was performed on cultured CD8+ T cells from PBMCs, taken from culture after CMV antigen stimulation. In DNA, the CDR3 is TGTGCCAGCAGTGAGTACAGTTTGGAGGGGACTGAAGCTTTCTTT. Protein sequence: CASSEYSLEGTEAFF.